This T cell receptor (beta chain) was identified in a study of OX40 agonist ivuxolimab in advanced cancers. With respect to the entire study: Ivuxolimab was an agonistic, fully human IgG2 monoclonal antibody directed against OX40 (CD134), a costimulatory receptor. The paper covers the monotherapy dose-escalation part of the phase I ivuxolimab trial, which included N ≈ 50 patients. Patients were allowed to have had prior anti-PD-1, anti-PD-L1 or anti-CTLA-4 therapy, and 30% to 40% of the dose-escalation patients had previously received checkpoint inhibitors. The dose-escalation cohort was about 86% male with a mean age of about 60 years, ranging from about 23 to 85. Among the 50 to 55 dose-escalation patients, roughly 20 had hepatocellular carcinoma, some 15 melanoma, 9 renal cell carcinoma and 9 head and neck cancer. Peripheral TCRbeta sequencing aimed to test whether ivuxolimab altered TCR sequence diversity and caused clonal T-cell expansion. Intravenous ivuxolimab was administered to patients every 2 weeks at six dose levels: 0.01, 0.1, 0.3, 1.5, 3 and 10 mg/kg. Partial responses occurred in three dose-escalation patients, of whom one had hepatocellular carcinoma and two had cutaneous melanoma. The paper as a whole reports these results and caveats: Clonal expansion of both CD4+ and CD8+ blood T cells was observed from baseline to week 6 at doses 0.1 to 3.0 mg/kg. On average, CD8+ T cells showed more expanded clones than CD4+ T cells after ivuxolimab. In the 0.1-3.0 mg/kg groups, partial responders were among the patients with the lowest normalized peripheral clonal expansion, particularly in CD8+ T cells. Low levels of normalized T-cell clonal expansion were also shown by some nonresponding patients. The antigen specificity of the clonally expanded peripheral T cells was not determined.

To sequence the TCRbeta CDR3 region, genomic DNA was isolated from the sorted cells. The immunoSEQ Assay was used to sequence the TCRbeta CDR3 regions. Here the immuneACCESS table is served through TCRdb, limited to in-frame sequences with V and J called. Missing clones are a known gap in these copies; in checked studies unresolved V genes cover under half, and the rest lacks a known reason. Recorded for this sample are approximately 79,000 clones; 85% to 90% of them occurred a single time. Less than 0.55% of the sample lies in the top ten. The trial excluded patients who had a history of autoimmune disease or who were on systemic immunosuppression. Peripheral blood for TCR sequencing was collected from all dose cohorts at baseline, on cycle 4 day 1, and on cycle 7 day 1. The samples were drawn from a first-in-human, open-label, multicenter phase I dose-escalation trial of ivuxolimab. The trial enrolled adults with locally advanced or metastatic head and neck squamous cell, hepatocellular, melanoma or renal cell carcinoma. Before TCR sequencing, CD4+ and CD8+ T cells were separately sorted from peripheral blood.

As regards this clone: The antigen it binds to is not known. No much larger clonotype is one base removed from it; base qualities were not supplied.

Sequences were derived from CD4+ or CD8+ T cells sorted from blood, sampled in a trial of the OX40 agonist ivuxolimab. The receptor was derived from an adult with an advanced solid tumor such as melanoma, head and neck, liver or kidney cancer.

The CDR3 sequence is CASSVKGGGFAADTQYF. The DNA sequence is as follows: TGTGCCAGCAGCGTTAAGGGGGGCGGGTTTGCAGCAGATACGCAGTATTTT. Rearrangement joined TRBV9 to TRBJ2-3; the D segment is perhaps TRBD1 or TRBD2, each sharing 6 matched bases. Sequences SGDLS (CDR1) and YYNGEE (CDR2) are obtained from the germline V gene. V sheds 2 bases and J sheds 4 bases, leaving 20 bases between their ends. From the cysteine through the phenylalanine, the CDR3 covers 17 amino acids. Only CDR3 DNA remains: 51 bases, in frame from the first base.